This paragraph covers one TCR beta chain sequence. This record comes from a study of blood T cell repertoires in COVID-19. Overall study: T cells, B-cell-depleted T cells, or PBMCs supplied cDNA or gDNA.

Methods used by the authors: How many nucleated cells were present was estimated from reference gene primer amplification. TCRdb's table, derived via immunoSEQ multiplex PCR, lists solely in-frame clones and lacks some. The V and J calls and clone size come from that table; D and trimming were worked out from the DNA. This table has approximately 210,000 clones, 70% to 90% appearing once. Patients in Seattle were enrolled during active infection, then followed longitudinally. The sequence came from a man in his 60s with COVID-19, enrolled during active disease. Specimen: peripheral blood.

The CDR3 DNA reads as TGCGCCAGCAGCCCCGGTGGGGGGGAAAATGGCTACACCTTC. Translation: CASSPGGGENGYTF. The chain carries TRBV5-1 and TRBJ1-2; D may be TRBD1 (5 bases). V lost 4 bases and J 6 bases, leaving 16 bases between the germline ends. CDR3 length: 14 residues. CDR1 is SGHRS and CDR2 is YFSETQ in the germline V gene.